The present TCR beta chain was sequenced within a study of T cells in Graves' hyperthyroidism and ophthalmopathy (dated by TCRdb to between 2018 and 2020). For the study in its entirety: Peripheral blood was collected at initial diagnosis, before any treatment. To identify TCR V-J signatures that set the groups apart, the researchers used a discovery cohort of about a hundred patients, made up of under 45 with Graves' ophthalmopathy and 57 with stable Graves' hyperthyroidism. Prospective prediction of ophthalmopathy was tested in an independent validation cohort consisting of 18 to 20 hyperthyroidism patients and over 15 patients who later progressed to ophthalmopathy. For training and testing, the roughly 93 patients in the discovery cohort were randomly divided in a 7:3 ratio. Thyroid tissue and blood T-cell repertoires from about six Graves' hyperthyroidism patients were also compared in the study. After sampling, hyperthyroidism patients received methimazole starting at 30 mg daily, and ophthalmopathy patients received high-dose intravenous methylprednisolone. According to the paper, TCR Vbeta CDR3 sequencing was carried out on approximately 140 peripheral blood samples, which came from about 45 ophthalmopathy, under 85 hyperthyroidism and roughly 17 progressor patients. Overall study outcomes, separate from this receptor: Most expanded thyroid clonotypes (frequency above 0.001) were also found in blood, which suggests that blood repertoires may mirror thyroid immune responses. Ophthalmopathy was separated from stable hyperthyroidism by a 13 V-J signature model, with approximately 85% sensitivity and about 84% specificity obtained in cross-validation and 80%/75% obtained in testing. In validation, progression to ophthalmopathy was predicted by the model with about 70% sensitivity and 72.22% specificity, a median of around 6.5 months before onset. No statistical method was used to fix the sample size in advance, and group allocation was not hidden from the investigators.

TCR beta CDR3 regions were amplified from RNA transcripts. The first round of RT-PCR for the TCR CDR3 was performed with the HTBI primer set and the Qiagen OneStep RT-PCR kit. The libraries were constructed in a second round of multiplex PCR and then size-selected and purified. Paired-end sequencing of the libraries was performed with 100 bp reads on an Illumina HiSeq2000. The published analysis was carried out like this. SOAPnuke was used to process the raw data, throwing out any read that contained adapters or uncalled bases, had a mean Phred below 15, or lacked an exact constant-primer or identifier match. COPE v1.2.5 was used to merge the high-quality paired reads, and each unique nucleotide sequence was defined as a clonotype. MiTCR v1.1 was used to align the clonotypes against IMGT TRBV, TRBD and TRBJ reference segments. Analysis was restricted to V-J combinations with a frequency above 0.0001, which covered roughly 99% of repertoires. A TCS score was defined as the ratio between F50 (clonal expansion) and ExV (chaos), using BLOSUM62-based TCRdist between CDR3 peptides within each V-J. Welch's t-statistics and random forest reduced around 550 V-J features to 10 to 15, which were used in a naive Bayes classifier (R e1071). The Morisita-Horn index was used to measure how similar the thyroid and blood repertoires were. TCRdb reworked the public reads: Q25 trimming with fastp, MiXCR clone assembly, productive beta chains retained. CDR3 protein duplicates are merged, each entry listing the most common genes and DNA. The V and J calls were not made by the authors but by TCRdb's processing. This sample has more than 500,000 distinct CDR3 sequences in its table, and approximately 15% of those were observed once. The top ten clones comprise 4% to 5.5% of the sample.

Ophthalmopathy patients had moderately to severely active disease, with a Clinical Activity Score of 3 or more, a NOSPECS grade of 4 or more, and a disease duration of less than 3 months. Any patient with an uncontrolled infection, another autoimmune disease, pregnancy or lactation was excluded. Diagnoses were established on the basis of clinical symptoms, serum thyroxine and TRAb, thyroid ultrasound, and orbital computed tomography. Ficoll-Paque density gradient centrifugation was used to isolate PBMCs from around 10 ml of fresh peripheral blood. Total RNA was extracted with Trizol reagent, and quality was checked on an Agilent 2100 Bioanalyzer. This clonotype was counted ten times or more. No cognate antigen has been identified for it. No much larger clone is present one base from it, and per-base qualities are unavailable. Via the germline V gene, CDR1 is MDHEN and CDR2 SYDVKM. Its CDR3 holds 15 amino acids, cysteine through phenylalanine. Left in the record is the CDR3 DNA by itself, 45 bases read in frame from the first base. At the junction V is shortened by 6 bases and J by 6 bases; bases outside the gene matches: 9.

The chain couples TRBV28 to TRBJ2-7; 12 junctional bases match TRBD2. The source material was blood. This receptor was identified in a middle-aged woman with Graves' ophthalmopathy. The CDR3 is CASRSPTSGRSEQYF. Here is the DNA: TGTGCCAGCAGGTCCCCGACTAGCGGGAGATCCGAGCAGTACTTC.